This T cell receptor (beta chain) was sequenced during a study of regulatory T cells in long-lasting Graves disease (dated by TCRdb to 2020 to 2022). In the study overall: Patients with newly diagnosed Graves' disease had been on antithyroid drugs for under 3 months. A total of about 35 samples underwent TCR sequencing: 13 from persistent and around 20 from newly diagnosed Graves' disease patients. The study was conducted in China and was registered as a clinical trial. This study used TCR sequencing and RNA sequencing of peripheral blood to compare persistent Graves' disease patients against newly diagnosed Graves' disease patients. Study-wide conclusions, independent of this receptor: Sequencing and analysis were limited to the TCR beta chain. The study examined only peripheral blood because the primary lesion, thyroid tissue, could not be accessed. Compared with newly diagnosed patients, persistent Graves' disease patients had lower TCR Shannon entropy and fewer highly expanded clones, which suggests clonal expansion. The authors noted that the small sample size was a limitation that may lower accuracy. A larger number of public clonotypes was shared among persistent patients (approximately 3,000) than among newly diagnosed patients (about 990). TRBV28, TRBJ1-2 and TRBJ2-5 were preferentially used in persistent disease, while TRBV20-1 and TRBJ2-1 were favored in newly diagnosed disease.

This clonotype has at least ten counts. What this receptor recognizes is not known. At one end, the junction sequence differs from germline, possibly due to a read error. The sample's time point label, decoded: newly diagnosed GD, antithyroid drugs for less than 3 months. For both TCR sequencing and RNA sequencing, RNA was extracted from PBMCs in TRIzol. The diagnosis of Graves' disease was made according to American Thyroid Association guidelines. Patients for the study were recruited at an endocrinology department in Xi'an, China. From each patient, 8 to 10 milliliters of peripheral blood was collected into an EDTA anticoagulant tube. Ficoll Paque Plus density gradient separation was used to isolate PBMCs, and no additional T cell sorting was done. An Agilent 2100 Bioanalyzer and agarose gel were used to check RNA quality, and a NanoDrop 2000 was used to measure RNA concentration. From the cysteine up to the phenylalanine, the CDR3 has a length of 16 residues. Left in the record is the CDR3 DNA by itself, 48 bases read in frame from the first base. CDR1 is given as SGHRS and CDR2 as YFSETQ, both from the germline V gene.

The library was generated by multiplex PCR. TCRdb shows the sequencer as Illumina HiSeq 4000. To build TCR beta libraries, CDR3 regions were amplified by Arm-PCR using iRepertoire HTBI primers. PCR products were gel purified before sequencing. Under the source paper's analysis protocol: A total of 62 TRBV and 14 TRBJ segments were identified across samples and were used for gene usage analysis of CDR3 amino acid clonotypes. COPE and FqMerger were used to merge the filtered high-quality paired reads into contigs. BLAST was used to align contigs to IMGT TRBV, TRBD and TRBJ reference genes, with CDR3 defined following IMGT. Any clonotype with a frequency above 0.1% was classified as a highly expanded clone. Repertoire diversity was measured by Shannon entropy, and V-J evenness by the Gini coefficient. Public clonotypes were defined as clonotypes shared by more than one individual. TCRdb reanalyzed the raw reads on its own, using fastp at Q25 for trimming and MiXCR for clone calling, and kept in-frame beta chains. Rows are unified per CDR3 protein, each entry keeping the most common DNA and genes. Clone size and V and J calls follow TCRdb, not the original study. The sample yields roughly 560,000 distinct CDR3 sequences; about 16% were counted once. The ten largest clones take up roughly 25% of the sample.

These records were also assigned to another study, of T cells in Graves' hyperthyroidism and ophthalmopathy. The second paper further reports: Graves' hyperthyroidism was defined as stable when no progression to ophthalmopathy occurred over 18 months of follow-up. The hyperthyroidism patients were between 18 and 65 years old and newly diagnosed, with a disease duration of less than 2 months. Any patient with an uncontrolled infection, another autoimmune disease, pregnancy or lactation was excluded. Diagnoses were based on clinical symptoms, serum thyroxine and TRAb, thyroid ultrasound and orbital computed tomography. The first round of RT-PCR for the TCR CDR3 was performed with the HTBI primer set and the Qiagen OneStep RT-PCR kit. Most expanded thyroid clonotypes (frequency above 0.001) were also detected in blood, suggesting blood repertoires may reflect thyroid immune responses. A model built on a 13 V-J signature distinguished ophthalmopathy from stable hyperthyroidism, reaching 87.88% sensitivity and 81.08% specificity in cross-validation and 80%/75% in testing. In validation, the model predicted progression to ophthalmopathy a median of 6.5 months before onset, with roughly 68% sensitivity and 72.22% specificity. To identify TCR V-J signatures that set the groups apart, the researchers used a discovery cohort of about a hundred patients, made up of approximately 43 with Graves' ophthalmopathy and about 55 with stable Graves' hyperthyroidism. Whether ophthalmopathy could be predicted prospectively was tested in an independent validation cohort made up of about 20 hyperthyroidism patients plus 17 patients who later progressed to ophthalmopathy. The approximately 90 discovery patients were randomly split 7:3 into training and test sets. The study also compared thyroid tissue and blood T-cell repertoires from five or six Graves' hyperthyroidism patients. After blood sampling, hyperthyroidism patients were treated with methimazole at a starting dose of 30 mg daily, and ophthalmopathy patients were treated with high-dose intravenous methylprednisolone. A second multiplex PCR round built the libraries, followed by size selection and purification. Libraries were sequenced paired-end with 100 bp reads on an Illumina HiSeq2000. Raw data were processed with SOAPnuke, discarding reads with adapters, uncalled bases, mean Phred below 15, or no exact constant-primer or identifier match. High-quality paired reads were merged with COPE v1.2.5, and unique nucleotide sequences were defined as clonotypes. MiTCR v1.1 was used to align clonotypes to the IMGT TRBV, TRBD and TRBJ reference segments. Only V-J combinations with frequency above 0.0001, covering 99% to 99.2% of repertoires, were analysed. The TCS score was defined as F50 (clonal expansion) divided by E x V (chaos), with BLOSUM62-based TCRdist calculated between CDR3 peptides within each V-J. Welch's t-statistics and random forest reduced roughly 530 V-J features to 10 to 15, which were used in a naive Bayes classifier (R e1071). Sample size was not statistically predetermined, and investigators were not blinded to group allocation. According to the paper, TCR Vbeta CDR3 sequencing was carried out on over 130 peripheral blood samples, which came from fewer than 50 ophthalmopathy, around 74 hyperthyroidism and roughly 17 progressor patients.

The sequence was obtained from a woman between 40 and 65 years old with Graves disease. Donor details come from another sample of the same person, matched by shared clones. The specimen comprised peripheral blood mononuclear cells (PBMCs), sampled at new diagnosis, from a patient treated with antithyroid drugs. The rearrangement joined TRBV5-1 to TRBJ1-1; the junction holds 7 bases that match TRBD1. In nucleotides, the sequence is TGTGCCAGCAGCTCGAACCCGACAGGGATGAACACTGAAGCTTTCTTT. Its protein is CASSSNPTGMNTEAFF.